The 29 T cell receptor beta chains listed next were all sequenced from one sample in a study of shared clonotypes between healthy human individuals. Sequencing was performed with immunoSEQ multiplex PCR; in TCRdb, only in-frame clones are kept and a portion is missing. The sample holds about a million clones, about 80% seen once. Material for sequencing was memory CD4+ T cells from PBMCs. The subset denotes: CD45RA-negative fraction. These receptors originate from a man aged 18 to 30 in good health. Some clones in this sample may be carry-over from other donors' samples.

This clone was seen a few times. Other DNA sequences in the sample encode the same CDR3. The rearrangement joins TRBV11-2 to TRBJ2-7; D possibly corresponds to TRBD2 (6 bases). The V end was cut by 0 bases, the J end by 7 bases, with 13 bases between. Germline values: CDR1 SGHAT, CDR2 FQNNGV. This CDR3 region has 14 residues. The CDR3 region is CASSLDRGSGEQYF. The CDR3 DNA reads TGTGCCAGCAGCTTAGATCGGGGGTCTGGGGAGCAGTACTTC.

The chain carries TRBV2 and TRBJ2-3, with D perhaps matching TRBD1 or TRBD2 (6 bases each). Germline CDR1 SNHLY, CDR2 FYNNEI. This CDR3 has 14 amino acids. Deletions cut 6 bases from V and 5 bases from J, with 15 bases between. The DNA for the CDR3 is TGTGCCAGCAGGGGGGGACAAAAGGGAGATACGCAGTATTTT. Translating it yields CASRGGQKGDTQYF.

This clone occurred a few times. V usage is TRBV5-1 and J usage is TRBJ2-2; 8 nucleotides match TRBD2. CDR3 length: 17 amino acids. The junction had 13 bases not matched to a gene; V was cut back by 1 base and J by 8 bases. CDR1 is SGHRS, CDR2 YFSETQ, per germline. In nucleotides, the CDR3 is TGCGCCAGCAGCTTGTTAGGCGCGGGAGGCGCCATAGGGGAGCTGTTTTTT. Translating it yields CASSLLGAGGAIGELFF.

This clone was found once. The chain couples TRBV27 to TRBJ1-4, with D possibly being TRBD1 (6 bases). CDR1 and CDR2 (germline): MNHEY, SMNVEV (reference sequence). This CDR3 region has 15 residues. V was shortened by 2 bases and J by 7 bases, with 14 bases between the two germline ends. CDR3 DNA: TGTGCCAGCAGTTTAAGGCTTCAGGGGAGTGAAAAACTGTTTTTT. This encodes CASSLRLQGSEKLFF.

The chain carries TRBV5-6 and TRBJ2-7; D uncertain. This CDR3 is 16 amino acids long. The V gene lost 1 base and the J gene lost 0 bases, with 14 bases spanning the gap. CDR1 is SGHDT and CDR2 is YYEEEE in the germline V gene. CDR3 coding DNA: TGTGCCAGCAGCTTGTGGTGGCGGACCAACTCCTACGAGCAGTACTTC. Protein product: CASSLWWRTNSYEQYF.

V usage is TRBV27 and J usage is TRBJ2-1; 12 bases are shared with TRBD2. The V segment lost 5 bases and the J segment 5 bases; nucleotides outside the gene matches: 16. Germline V CDR1 and CDR2: MNHEY, SMNVEV (reference sequence). The CDR3 contains 19 residues. Written as DNA, the CDR3 is TGTGCCAGCAGTCCTATTCTAGCGGGAGGGCGGGACAGGGACAATGAGCAGTTCTTC. Protein product: CASSPILAGGRDRDNEQFF.

The V gene is TRBV2, the J gene TRBJ1-5; 9 bases are shared with TRBD1. Germline V CDR1 and CDR2: SNHLY, FYNNEI. Germline trimming cut 3 bases from V and 6 bases from J; bases unmatched to any gene: 12. This CDR3 is 17 amino acids long. CDR3 in DNA: TGTGCCAGCAGTGATTCGAACAGGGGGCGAGGTAGTCAGCCCCAGCATTTT. Protein: CASSDSNRGRGSQPQHF.

The chain has TRBV30 and TRBJ2-3, with unresolved D. Per the germline V gene, CDR1 is GTSNPN and CDR2 is SVGIG (reference sequence). The CDR3 spans 13 residues. V lost 2 bases and J lost 1, with 7 bases in between. The CDR3 is CAWSPTGTDTQYF. The CDR3 coding sequence is TGTGCCTGGAGTCCAACGGGCACAGATACGCAGTATTTT.

As regards this clone: A much larger clone lies one base from this, so it may be a read error. The same CDR3 can be traced to other DNA sequences in this sample. This CDR3 reads CASSPGQGGNTIYF. The CDR3 DNA follows: TGTGCCAGCTCGCCGGGACAGGGTGGAAACACCATATATTTT. The chain joins TRBV18 to TRBJ1-3; 9 bases agree with TRBD1. The germline V gene has CDR1 KGHSH and CDR2 LQKENI. V trimming: 6 bases; J trimming: 3 bases; junction bases outside the gene matches: 3. The CDR3 has 14 residues.

The chain combines TRBV5-1 with TRBJ1-3; 7 bases align to TRBD1. V lost 4 bases, J lost 4 bases, and 14 bases stayed unmatched. This CDR3 has 17 residues. Germline loops: CDR1 SGHRS, CDR2 YFSETQ. CDR3 nucleotide sequence: TGCGCCAGCAGCGAGAATCCCCCGGGGACAGCCGGAAACACCATATATTTT. Translation: CASSENPPGTAGNTIYF.

This clone was seen a few times. The genes are TRBV28 and TRBJ2-1, with 7 bases that match TRBD2. There are 14 residues in the CDR3. The germline V gene has CDR1 MDHEN and CDR2 SYDVKM. The ends lost 6 bases at V and 8 bases at J; junction bases unmatched: 10. The chain's CDR3 is CASRTGLVPHEQFF. CDR3 DNA sequence: TGTGCCAGCAGGACCGGACTAGTCCCCCATGAGCAGTTCTTC.

This rearrangement joins TRBV28 to TRBJ1-5; D is perhaps TRBD1 (6 bases). The CDR3 length is 15 residues. V lost 2 bases and J 6 bases, leaving 14 bases between the germline ends. In germline, CDR1 is MDHEN, CDR2 SYDVKM. CDR3 sequence reads: CASSLTSGGGQPQHF. The DNA for the CDR3 is TGTGCCAGCAGTTTAACGAGCGGGGGCGGTCAGCCCCAGCATTTT.

Turning to this clone: Other DNA sequences in the sample encode the same CDR3. The chain couples TRBV7-9 to TRBJ2-5, with D possibly matching TRBD1 (5 bases). This CDR3 contains 13 residues. Looked up from germline, CDR1 is SEHNR and CDR2 is FQNEAQ (reference sequence). Trimming cost V 3 bases and J 3 bases, with 8 bases left between them. Written as DNA, the CDR3 is TGTGCCAGCAGCTTTACAGGAGAAGAGACCCAGTACTTC. Its protein is CASSFTGEETQYF. The full variable domain, with the rest looked up from reference TRBV7-9 and TRBJ2-5, is DTGVSQNPRHKITKRGQNVTFRCDPISEHNRLYWYRQTLGQGPEFLTYFQNEAQLEKSRLLSDRFSAERPKGSFSTLEIQRTEQGDSAMYLCASSFTGEETQYFGPGTRLLVL.

CDR3 in amino acids: CSVEDRGGGSYNEQFF. CDR3 in DNA: TGCAGCGTTGAAGATAGGGGTGGAGGTAGCTACAATGAGCAGTTCTTC. The V gene is TRBV29-1, the J gene TRBJ2-1, with D possibly called TRBD1 or TRBD2 (5 bases each). From germline, CDR1 is SQVTM and CDR2 ANQGSEA. V dropped 0 bases and J dropped 3 bases, with 15 bases sitting between them. The CDR3 sequence is 16 residues long.

The J gene is TRBJ1-4, the V gene TRBV9; D unresolved. Germline V gives CDR1 SGDLS, CDR2 YYNGEE. Trimming left V 3 bases short and J 3 bases short, with 15 bases between. The CDR3 runs 16 residues. CDR3 amino acids: CASSAPLPASNEKLFF. The CDR3 nucleotides are TGTGCCAGCAGCGCTCCACTCCCGGCATCTAATGAAAAACTGTTTTTT.

This clone turned up a few times. V usage is TRBV5-6 and J usage is TRBJ2-7; 9 bases match TRBD2. CDR1 is SGHDT and CDR2 is YYEEEE in the germline V gene. There are 17 residues in the CDR3. J gave up 2 bases and V 3 bases, and 12 bases lay outside the gene matches. As DNA, the CDR3 is TGTGCCAGCAGCTCCAGCGGGAGGAGGTCTATAGCCTACGAGCAGTACTTC. This gives the protein CASSSSGRRSIAYEQYF.

This clone was recorded only once. This chain connects TRBV11-2 to TRBJ1-1; no clear D gene. This CDR3 contains 10 residues. From germline, CDR1 is SGHAT and CDR2 FQNNGV. The V end was cut by 6 bases, the J end by 2 bases, with 1 base between. CDR3 in DNA: TGTGCCAGCAGAAACACTGAAGCTTTCTTT. Its protein product is CASRNTEAFF.

This chain uses TRBV23-1 with TRBJ2-3, with D maybe TRBD1 (6 bases). TRBV23-1 is placed among ORFs of uncertain function. The CDR3 consists of 21 residues. The V and J ends lost 3 bases and 2 bases respectively, with 30 bases between them. The CDR3 DNA sequence: TGCGCCAGCAGTCATCAGACGACCGCCGACCGGGACATCGAGTCCACAGATACGCAGTATTTT. Its protein product is CASSHQTTADRDIESTDTQYF.

This chain's CDR3 is CASSQGQAGGLYNEQFF. The CDR3, as DNA: TGTGCCAGCAGCCAAGGTCAAGCGGGAGGCCTCTACAATGAGCAGTTCTTC. The chain has TRBV4-2 and TRBJ2-1; 9 nucleotides line up with TRBD2. CDR3 length: 17 residues. The germline V gene encodes CDR1 LGHNA and CDR2 YNFKEQ. Trimming at V came to 1 base and at J to 3 bases, leaving 7 bases not matched to a gene.

V and J are TRBV5-4 and TRBJ2-5; 11 bases line up with TRBD2. The CDR3 loop spans 16 amino acids. Germline-derived CDR1 and CDR2 are SGHNT and YYREEE (reference sequence). Trimming cost V 4 bases and J 5 bases; bases outside gene matches: 10. CDR3 residues: CASSRPLAGGVETQYF. The CDR3 coding sequence is TGTGCCAGCAGCCGCCCGTTAGCGGGAGGGGTTGAGACCCAGTACTTC. Complete variable domain (other parts from reference TRBV5-4 and TRBJ2-5): ETGVTQSPTHLIKTRGQQVTLRCSSQSGHNTVSWYQQALGQGPQFIFQYYREEENGRGNFPPRFSGLQFPNYSSELNVNALELDDSALYLCASSRPLAGGVETQYFGPGTRLLVL.

This clone came up once. The chain is built from TRBV4-1 and TRBJ2-7; D is undetermined. V was shortened by 0 bases and J by 4 bases, with 13 bases between the two germline ends. Looked up from germline, CDR1 is MGHRA and CDR2 is YSYEKL. The CDR3 totals 15 residues. The chain's CDR3 is CASSQEGRTFYEQYF. In DNA form, the CDR3 reads TGCGCCAGCAGCCAAGAGGGCAGGACCTTTTACGAGCAGTACTTC.

This chain uses TRBV21-1 with TRBJ1-4; TRBD1, the table's D call, was not compared with the DNA. TRBV21-1 is shown as a pseudogene. The CDR3 runs 19 residues. CDR3: CASSKGPGGILATNEKLFF. The DNA of the CDR3 is TGTGCCAGCAGCAAAGGTCCAGGGGGCATTTTAGCAACTAATGAAAAACTGTTTTTT.

This chain links TRBV7-9 with TRBJ2-7, with 10 bases lining up with TRBD1. The germline gives CDR1 SEHNR, CDR2 FQNEAQ (reference sequence). This CDR3 comprises 15 residues. V shed 7 bases, J shed 2 bases, and the junction held 8 bases outside the gene matches. The CDR3 is CASILRDRGTYEQYF. The CDR3 DNA is TGTGCCAGCATCCTACGGGACAGGGGCACCTACGAGCAGTACTTC.

V is TRBV28 and J is TRBJ2-1; D call uncertain. Germline lookup yields CDR1 MDHEN and CDR2 SYDVKM. V was pared by 4 bases and J by 6 bases, with 13 bases between. The CDR3 sequence is 14 residues long. CDR3 loop: CASSSTRRINEQFF. Written as DNA, the CDR3 is TGTGCCAGCAGTTCGACCAGACGGATCAATGAGCAGTTCTTC. Full variable domain (rest looked up from reference TRBV28 and TRBJ2-1): DVKVTQSSRYLVKRTGEKVFLECVQDMDHENMFWYRQDPGLGLRLIYFSYDVKMKEKGDIPEGYSVSREKKERFSLILESASTNQTSMYLCASSSTRRINEQFFGPGTRLTVL.

The chain links TRBV28 to TRBJ2-6; 8 positions match TRBD1. CDR3 length equals 16 residues. V was clipped by 10 bases and J by 3 bases; unmatched bases: 11. Per the germline V gene, CDR1 is MDHEN and CDR2 is SYDVKM. CDR3 sequence: CATHPGQGFGANVLTF. Written as DNA, the CDR3 is TGTGCCACCCATCCCGGACAGGGCTTTGGGGCCAACGTCCTGACTTTC. The full variable domain, completed using reference TRBV28 and TRBJ2-6, is DVKVTQSSRYLVKRTGEKVFLECVQDMDHENMFWYRQDPGLGLRLIYFSYDVKMKEKGDIPEGYSVSREKKERFSLILESASTNQTSMYLCATHPGQGFGANVLTFGAGSRLTVL.

This clone was detected only once. The V and J genes are TRBV6-8 and TRBJ2-6; D unclear. There are 15 residues in the CDR3. Trimming removed 0 bases at V and 0 bases at J, with 3 bases between. Germline V gene data show CDR1 as MNHGY and CDR2 as SAAAGT. The CDR3, as DNA: TGTGCCAGCAGTTACTCAATCTCTGGGGCCAACGTCCTGACTTTC. Translating gives CASSYSISGANVLTF.

The V and J genes are TRBV28 and TRBJ1-5; tentatively, D is TRBD1 (5 bases). Trimming pared 5 bases from V and 9 bases from J, leaving 23 bases between. Germline V lookup: CDR1 MDHEN, CDR2 SYDVKM. This CDR3 is 16 amino acids long. CDR3 sequence: CASSGARDGKKRPQHF. The CDR3 DNA reads TGTGCCAGCAGTGGGGCCCGGGACGGCAAAAAACGGCCCCAGCATTTT.

The V gene is TRBV5-6, the J gene TRBJ1-1; 7 nucleotides match TRBD1. Trimming removed 3 bases from V and 5 bases from J; junction bases left unmatched: 7. In germline, CDR1 is SGHDT, CDR2 YYEEEE. This CDR3 spans 14 amino acids. The CDR3 here is CASSSGTAKTEAFF. The CDR3, as DNA: TGTGCCAGCAGCTCCGGGACAGCCAAGACTGAAGCTTTCTTT.

The chain uses TRBV2 and TRBJ2-2; 8 positions match TRBD2. Germline-derived CDR1 and CDR2 are SNHLY and FYNNEI. The trim removed 7 bases at V and 1 base at J, leaving 5 bases unmatched. The CDR3 runs 15 residues. The CDR3 sequence: CASTVTSGNTGELFF. CDR3 DNA sequence: TGTGCCAGCACCGTAACTAGCGGGAACACCGGGGAGCTGTTTTTT.